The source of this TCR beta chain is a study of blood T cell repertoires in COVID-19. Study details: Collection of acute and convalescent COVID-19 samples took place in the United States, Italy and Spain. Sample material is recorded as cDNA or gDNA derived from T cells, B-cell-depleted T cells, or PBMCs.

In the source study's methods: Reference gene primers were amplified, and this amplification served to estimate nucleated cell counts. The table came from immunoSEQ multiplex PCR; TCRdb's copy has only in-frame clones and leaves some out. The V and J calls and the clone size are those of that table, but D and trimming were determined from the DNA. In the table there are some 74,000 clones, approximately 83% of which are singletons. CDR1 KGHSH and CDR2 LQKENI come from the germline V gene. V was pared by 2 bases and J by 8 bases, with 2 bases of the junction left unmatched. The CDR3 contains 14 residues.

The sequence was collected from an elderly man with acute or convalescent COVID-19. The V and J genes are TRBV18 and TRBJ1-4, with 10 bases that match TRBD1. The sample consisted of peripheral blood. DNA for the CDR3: TGTGCCAGCTCACCAGGGACAGGGGCGGAAAAACTGTTTTTT. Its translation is CASSPGTGAEKLFF. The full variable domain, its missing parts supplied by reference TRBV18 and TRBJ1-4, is NAGVMQNPRHLVRRRGQEARLRCSPMKGHSHVYWYRQLPEEGLKFMVYLQKENIIDESGMPKERFSAEFPKEGPSILRIQQVVRGDSAAYFCASSPGTGAEKLFFGSGTQLSVL.